These 6 T cell receptor beta chains originate from one sample sequenced in a study of blood T cell repertoires in COVID-19 (dated by TCRdb to the early 2020s). The library was made by the immunoSEQ multiplex PCR assay. TCRdb stores this immuneACCESS table with in-frame sequences only. Part of the clones is absent; in the studies checked, under half of the shortfall reflects unresolved V genes, and no reason is known for the rest. This sample comprises about 220,000 clones, about 81% of them detected only once. Over 4% of the sample lies in the top ten. The sample taken for sequencing was peripheral blood. The receptors shown here come from a woman between 65 and 79 years old with COVID-19, enrolled during active disease.

This chain connects TRBV28 to TRBJ1-5; no definite D call. This CDR3 has 15 amino acids. The V end lost 2 bases, the J end lost 0 bases, and 8 bases lay between the germline ends. Germline CDR1 is MDHEN and CDR2 is SYDVKM. DNA of the CDR3: TGTGCCAGCAGTTTACAGGCGGGTAGCAATCAGCCCCAGCATTTT. Protein: CASSLQAGSNQPQHF.

The gene calls are TRBV28 and TRBJ2-7; 13 positions match TRBD2. The CDR3 has 14 amino acids. The ends lost 6 bases at V and 7 bases at J; junction bases unmatched: 6. Germline V gene sequence: CDR1 MDHEN, CDR2 SYDVKM. The CDR3 loop is CASSRTSGSNEQYF. In DNA, the CDR3 is TGTGCCAGCAGCCGGACTAGCGGGAGCAATGAGCAGTACTTC.

The CDR3 sequence: CASSLEGQGLGQPQHF. The CDR3 nucleotides read TGCGCCAGCAGCTTGGAGGGACAGGGGCTAGGGCAGCCCCAGCATTTT. The rearrangement links TRBV5-1 to TRBJ1-5; 10 bases agree with TRBD1. The CDR3 has 16 amino acids. Germline V gene sequence: CDR1 SGHRS, CDR2 YFSETQ. V lost 0 bases and J lost 7; bases outside the gene matches: 7.

This clone was counted once. This chain uses TRBV7-2 with TRBJ1-5, with 8 bases lining up with TRBD1. The J segment lost 2 bases and the V segment lost 5 bases, leaving 5 bases of the junction unmatched. The CDR3 runs to 15 residues. CDR1 is SGHTA, CDR2 FQGNSA, per germline. This chain's CDR3 is CASSPQTGGNQPQHF. CDR3 nucleotide sequence: TGTGCCAGCAGCCCTCAGACAGGGGGCAATCAGCCCCAGCATTTT.

The chain carries TRBV10-1 and TRBJ1-5, with D perhaps TRBD1 (5 bases). The ends were cut back, 11 bases at V and 1 base at J, with 15 bases in the middle. CDR1 is WNHNN and CDR2 is SYGVQD in the germline V gene (reference sequence). The CDR3 runs to 14 residues. CDR3 nucleotides: TGCGCCTCCCGGGGCGGGGCCAGCAATCAGCCCCAGCATTTT. Amino acids: CASRGGASNQPQHF.

J is TRBJ2-1 and V is TRBV9; 9 positions match TRBD1. The germline V gene encodes CDR1 SGDLS and CDR2 YYNGEE. J lost 7 bases, V lost 4 bases, and 6 bases had no gene match. This CDR3 contains 14 residues. The CDR3 sequence: CASSLPGTGNEQFF. Here the CDR3 DNA reads TGTGCCAGCAGCCTTCCCGGGACAGGGAATGAGCAGTTCTTC.